The T cell receptor beta chain under discussion was sequenced for a study of Ad26.COV2.S vaccination and SARS-CoV-2 variants. Findings and caveats of the study: Measurement of non-spike TCR breadth gave similar results in vaccine and placebo recipients.

The assay was immunoSEQ multiplex PCR, and TCRdb's table has in-frame clones only and misses some. The profile shows about 440,000 clones, roughly 87% of them singletons. This clone was detected once. What it binds is not known. As for treatment: some 19 received Ad26.COV2.S at low or high dose, single or two shots; 5 received placebo; per-sample allocation not given. Specimen acquisition occurred on day 63 following the initial vaccine or placebo injection. Sample: peripheral blood, taken in a trial of Ad26.COV2.S vaccine versus placebo. This receptor was identified in a person aged 18 to 59 who received the Ad26.COV2.S COVID-19 vaccine or a placebo.

The DNA for the CDR3 is TGTGCCAGCAGTTCGGAGGTCCCGCCACGGGCTACGCAGTATTTT. Its protein is CASSSEVPPRATQYF. The chain recombines TRBV27 with TRBJ2-3; a weak D match, TRBD2 (5 bases). Germline V lookup: CDR1 MNHEY, CDR2 SMNVEV (reference sequence). This CDR3 is built from 15 residues. The V end lost 4 bases, the J end lost 8 bases, and 19 bases lay between the germline ends.